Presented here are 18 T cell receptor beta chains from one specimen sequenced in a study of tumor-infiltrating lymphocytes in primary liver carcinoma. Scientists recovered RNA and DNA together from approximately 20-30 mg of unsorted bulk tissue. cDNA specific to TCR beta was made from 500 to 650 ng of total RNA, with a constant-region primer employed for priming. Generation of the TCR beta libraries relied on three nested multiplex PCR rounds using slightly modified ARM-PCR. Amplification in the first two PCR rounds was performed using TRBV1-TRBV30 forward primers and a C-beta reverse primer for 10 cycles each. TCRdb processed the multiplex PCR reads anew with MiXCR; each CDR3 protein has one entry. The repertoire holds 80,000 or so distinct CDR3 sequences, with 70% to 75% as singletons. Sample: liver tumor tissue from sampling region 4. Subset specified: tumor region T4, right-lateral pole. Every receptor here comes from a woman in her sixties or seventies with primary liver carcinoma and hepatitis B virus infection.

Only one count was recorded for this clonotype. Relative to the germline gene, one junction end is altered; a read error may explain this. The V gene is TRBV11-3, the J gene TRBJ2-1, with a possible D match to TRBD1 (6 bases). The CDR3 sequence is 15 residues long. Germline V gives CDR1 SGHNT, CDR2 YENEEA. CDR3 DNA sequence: TGTGCCAGCAGCCTGGGGGACACAGCCTACAATGAACAGTCCTTC. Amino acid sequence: CASSLGDTAYNEQSF.

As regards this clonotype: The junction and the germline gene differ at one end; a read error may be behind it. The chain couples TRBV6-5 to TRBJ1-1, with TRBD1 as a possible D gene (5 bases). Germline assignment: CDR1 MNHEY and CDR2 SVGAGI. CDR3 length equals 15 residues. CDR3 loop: CGSSYSYGGLTEAFF. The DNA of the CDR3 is TGTGGCAGCAGTTACTCGTATGGGGGACTCACTGAGGCTTTCTTT.

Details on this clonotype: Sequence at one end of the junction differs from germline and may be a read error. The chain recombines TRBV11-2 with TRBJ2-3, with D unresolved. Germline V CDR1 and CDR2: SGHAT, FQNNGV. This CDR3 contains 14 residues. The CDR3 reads CASSPGPPIDMQYF. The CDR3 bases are TGTGCCAGCAGCCCCGGACCACCCATAGATATGCAGTATTTT.

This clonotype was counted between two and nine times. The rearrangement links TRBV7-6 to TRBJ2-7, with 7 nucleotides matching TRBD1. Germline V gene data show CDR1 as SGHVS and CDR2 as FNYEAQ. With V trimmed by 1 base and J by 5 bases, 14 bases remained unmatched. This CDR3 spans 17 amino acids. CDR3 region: CASSLGLGQGVTDEQYF. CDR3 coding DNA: TGTGCCAGCAGCTTAGGGTTAGGGCAGGGGGTGACGGACGAGCAGTACTTC.

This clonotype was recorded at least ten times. The CDR3 bases are TGTGCCAGCAGCCCTCTTAAGGTAGCCAAAAACATTCAGTACTTC. Translated: CASSPLKVAKNIQYF. The V call is TRBV28, the J call TRBJ2-4; D is ambiguous. The germline gives CDR1 MDHEN, CDR2 SYDVKM. V was cut by 6 bases and J by 0 bases, with 12 bases left in between. This CDR3 has 15 residues.

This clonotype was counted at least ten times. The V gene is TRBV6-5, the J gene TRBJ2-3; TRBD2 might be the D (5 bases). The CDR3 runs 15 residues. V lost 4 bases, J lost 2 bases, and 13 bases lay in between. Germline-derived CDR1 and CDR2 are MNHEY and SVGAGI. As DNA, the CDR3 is TGTGCCAGCAGTTCCTCGGTCGGGATCACAGATACGCAGTATTTT. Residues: CASSSSVGITDTQYF.

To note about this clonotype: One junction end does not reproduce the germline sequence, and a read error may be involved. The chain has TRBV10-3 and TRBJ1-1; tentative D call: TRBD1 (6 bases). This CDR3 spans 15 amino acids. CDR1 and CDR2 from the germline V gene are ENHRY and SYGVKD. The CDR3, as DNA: TGTGCCATCAGTGAGTCCCCAGGGGAGAACAATGAAGCTTTCTTT. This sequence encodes CAISESPGENNEAFF.

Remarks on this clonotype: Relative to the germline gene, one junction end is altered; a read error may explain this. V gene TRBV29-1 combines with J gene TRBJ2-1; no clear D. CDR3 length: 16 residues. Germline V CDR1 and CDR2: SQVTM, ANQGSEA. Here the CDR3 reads CSVHPLTDDTRNEQSF. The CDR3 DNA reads TGCAGCGTTCACCCTCTAACGGATGATACAAGGAATGAGCAGTCCTTC.

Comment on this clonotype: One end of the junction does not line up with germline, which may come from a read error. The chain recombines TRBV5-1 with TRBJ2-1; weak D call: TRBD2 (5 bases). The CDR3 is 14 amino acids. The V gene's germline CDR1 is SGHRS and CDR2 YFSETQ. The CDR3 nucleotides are TGCGCCAACAGCTTCATGAGGGCTAGGGATGAGCAGTTCTTC. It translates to CANSFMRARDEQFF. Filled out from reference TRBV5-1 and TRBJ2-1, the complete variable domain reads KAGVTQTPRYLIKTRGQQVTLSCSPISGHRSVSWYQQTPGQGLQFLFEYFSETQRNKGNFPGRFSGRQFSNSRSEMNVSTLELGDSALYLCANSFMRARDEQFFGPGTRLTVL.

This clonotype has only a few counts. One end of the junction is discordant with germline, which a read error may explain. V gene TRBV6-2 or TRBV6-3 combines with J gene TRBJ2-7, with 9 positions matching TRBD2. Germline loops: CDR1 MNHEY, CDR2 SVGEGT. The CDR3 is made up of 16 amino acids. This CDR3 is CASSFALAGNSYEQHF. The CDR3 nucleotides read TGTGCCAGCAGTTTCGCCCTAGCGGGGAATTCCTACGAGCAGCACTTC.

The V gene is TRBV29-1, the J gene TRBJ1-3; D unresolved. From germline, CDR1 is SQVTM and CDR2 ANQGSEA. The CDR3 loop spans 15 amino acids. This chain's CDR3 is CNAQGREDNGNTIYF. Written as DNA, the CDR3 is TGCAACGCCCAAGGACGGGAAGATAATGGGAACACCATATATTTT.

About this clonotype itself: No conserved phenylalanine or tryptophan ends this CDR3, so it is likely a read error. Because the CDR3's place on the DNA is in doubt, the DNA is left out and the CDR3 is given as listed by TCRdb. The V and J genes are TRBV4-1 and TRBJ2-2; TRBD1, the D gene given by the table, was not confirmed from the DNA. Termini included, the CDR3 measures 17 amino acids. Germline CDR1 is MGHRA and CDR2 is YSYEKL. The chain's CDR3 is CASNQVDMGFPTGELSC.

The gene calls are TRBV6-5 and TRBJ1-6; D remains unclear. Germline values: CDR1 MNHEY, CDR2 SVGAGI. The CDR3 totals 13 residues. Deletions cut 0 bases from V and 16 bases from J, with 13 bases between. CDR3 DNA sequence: TGTGCCAGCAGTTACTCAAAAAATTCACTTCTCCACTTT. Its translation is CASSYSKNSLLHF.

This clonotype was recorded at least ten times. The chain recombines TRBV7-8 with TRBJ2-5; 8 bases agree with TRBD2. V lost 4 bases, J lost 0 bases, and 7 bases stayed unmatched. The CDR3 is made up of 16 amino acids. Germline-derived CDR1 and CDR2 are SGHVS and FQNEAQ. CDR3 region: CASSSLADTYQETQYF. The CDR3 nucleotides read TGTGCCAGCAGCTCACTAGCGGATACGTACCAAGAGACCCAGTACTTC. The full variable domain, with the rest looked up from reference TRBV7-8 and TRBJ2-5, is GAGVSQSPRYKVAKRGQDVALRCDPISGHVSLFWYQQALGQGPEFLTYFQNEAQLDKSGLPSDRFFAERPEGSVSTLKIQRTQQEDSAVYLCASSSLADTYQETQYFGPGTRLLVL.

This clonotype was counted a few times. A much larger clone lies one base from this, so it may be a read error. The CDR3 coding sequence is TGTGCCAGCAACCATGAAACTTGGTCAGCGCAGTATTTT. Protein: CASNHETWSAQYF. The chain couples TRBV14 to TRBJ2-3; D unclear. CDR3 length equals 13 residues. V gave up 7 bases and J gave up 10 bases, with 18 bases separating them. Per germline, CDR1 SGHDN and CDR2 FVKESK.

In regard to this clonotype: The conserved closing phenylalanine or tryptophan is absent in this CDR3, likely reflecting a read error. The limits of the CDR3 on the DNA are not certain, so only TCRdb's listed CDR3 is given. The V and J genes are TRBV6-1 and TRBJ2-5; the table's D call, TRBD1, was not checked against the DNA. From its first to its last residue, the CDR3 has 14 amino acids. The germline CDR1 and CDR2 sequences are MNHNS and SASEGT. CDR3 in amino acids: CASSGFAGEETQHL.

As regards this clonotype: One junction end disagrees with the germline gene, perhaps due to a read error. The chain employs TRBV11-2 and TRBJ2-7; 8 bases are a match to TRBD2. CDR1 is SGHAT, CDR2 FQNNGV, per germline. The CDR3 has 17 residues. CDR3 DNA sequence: TGTACCAGCAGCCCCGACTTCCCTCGGGAGGGCTCCTACGAGCAATACTTC. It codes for CTSSPDFPREGSYEQYF.

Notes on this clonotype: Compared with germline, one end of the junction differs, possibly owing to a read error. CDR3 residues: CASSQDRNYGYTF. The CDR3 DNA reads as TGTGCTAGCAGCCAAGACAGGAACTATGGCTACACCTTC. The chain has TRBV6-6 and TRBJ1-2, with TRBD1 as a possible D gene (6 bases). Germline CDR1 and CDR2: MNHNY and SVGAGI (reference sequence). The CDR3 spans 13 residues.